The 7 T cell receptor beta chains below all came from one sample that was sequenced in a study of T cell repertoires in cytomegalovirus infection. TCRdb re-called the reads through MiXCR, storing one row per CDR3 protein. The repertoire holds around 350,000 distinct CDR3 sequences, with 15% to 20% as singletons. Sequencing was carried out using PBMCs. The receptor source for this set is a human donor in good health (CMV status not recorded). Some clones in this sample may be carry-over from other donors' samples.

This sequence joins TRBV7-6 and TRBJ2-5, with a possible D match to TRBD1 (5 bases). V was clipped by 5 bases and J by 4 bases, with 14 bases between them. This CDR3 is built from 14 residues. CDR1 and CDR2 from the germline V gene are SGHVS and FNYEAQ. CDR3 sequence (DNA): TGTGCCAGCAGCCCACCAAAGACAGCAGAGACCCAGTACTTC. This codes for CASSPPKTAETQYF.

This chain joins TRBV2 and TRBJ2-1; D gene unclear. Germline CDR1 is SNHLY and CDR2 is FYNNEI. V was shortened by 8 bases and J by 0 bases, with 14 bases between the two germline ends. The CDR3 is 15 amino acids. CDR3 coding DNA: TGTGCCAGCGTAAGACCGCGAAGCTCCTACAATGAGCAGTTCTTC. Translating it yields CASVRPRSSYNEQFF. The full variable domain, with the rest looked up from reference TRBV2 and TRBJ2-1, is EPEVTQTPSHQVTQMGQEVILRCVPISNHLYFYWYRQILGQKVEFLVSFYNNEISEKSEIFDDQFSVERPDGSNFTLKIRSTKLEDSAMYFCASVRPRSSYNEQFFGPGTRLTVL.

This clonotype was recorded at least ten times. The chain links TRBV7-2 to TRBJ1-1; D unclear. The CDR3 spans 14 residues. Trimming shortened V by 4 bases and J by 0 bases, and 9 bases separated the two germline ends. The germline gives CDR1 SGHTA, CDR2 FQGNSA. The CDR3 sequence: CASSSTALNTEAFF. CDR3 sequence (DNA): TGTGCCAGCAGCTCAACAGCGTTGAACACTGAAGCTTTCTTT.

In its sample, this clonotype was seen a few times. In DNA form, the CDR3 reads TGTGCCAGCAGTCTTCAAACAGGGACAGGTGGCAATCAGCCCCAGCATTTT. This sequence encodes CASSLQTGTGGNQPQHF. The chain has TRBV12-3 or TRBV12-4 and TRBJ1-5; 8 positions match TRBD1. This CDR3 comprises 17 residues. The V and J ends lost 5 bases and 2 bases, in that order; junction bases with no gene match: 11.

This clonotype was detected a few times. The chain recombines TRBV18 with TRBJ1-1; 8 positions match TRBD1. The germline V gene has CDR1 KGHSH and CDR2 LQKENI. CDR3 length: 15 residues. V was pared by 2 bases and J by 6 bases, with 8 bases of the junction left unmatched. The chain's CDR3 is CASSPGQGAPAEAFF. CDR3 DNA: TGTGCCAGCTCACCAGGCCAGGGGGCCCCGGCTGAAGCTTTCTTT.

In this sample, this clonotype turned up many times. The chain combines TRBV7-8 with TRBJ1-5, with D unresolved. The CDR3 is 14 amino acids. Trimming shortened V by 0 bases and J by 4 bases, and 7 bases separated the two germline ends. CDR1 is SGHVS, CDR2 FQNEAQ, per germline. CDR3 nucleotide sequence: TGTGCCAGCAGCTTAGCCGGGAGGAATCAGCCCCAGCATTTT. Its protein is CASSLAGRNQPQHF.

The chain recombines TRBV18 with TRBJ1-4, with 9 bases lining up with TRBD1. Trimming took 2 bases from V and 4 from J; bases not matched to a gene: 2. The CDR3 has 15 amino acids. Germline lookup yields CDR1 KGHSH and CDR2 LQKENI. The CDR3, as DNA: TGTGCCAGCTCACCAAAGGGACAGGGTAATGAAAAACTGTTTTTT. It translates to CASSPKGQGNEKLFF.